This T cell receptor beta chain was recorded in a study of blood T cell repertoires in COVID-19. Measured with immunoSEQ multiplex PCR; TCRdb has only the in-frame clones, and not every one. Among 390,000 or so clones, 80% to 90% were seen once, and the ten largest hold roughly 10%. The length of the CDR3 is 17 residues. The V gene lost 5 bases and the J gene lost 4 bases, with 20 bases spanning the gap. Germline CDR1 reads SGHAT; CDR2 reads FQNNGV. The sample taken for sequencing was PBMCs or T cells enriched from blood (not recorded which). The clonotype was recovered from a woman between 50 and 59 years old who had recovered from COVID-19. The chain recombines TRBV11-2 with TRBJ2-2; D might be TRBD2 (6 bases). The CDR3 region has the DNA TGTGCCAGCAGCCTCGGAAGAAGTCCGGGGGTCACCGGGGAGCTGTTTTTT. Amino acids: CASSLGRSPGVTGELFF.